Listed here is a single TCR beta chain. This specimen comes from a study of blood T cell repertoires in COVID-19. In the study overall: Sites across the United States, Italy and Spain contributed samples from acute and convalescent COVID-19. T cells, B-cell-depleted T cells, or PBMCs supplied cDNA or gDNA.

Generated by immunoSEQ multiplex PCR, the TCRdb table keeps only in-frame clones and is missing some. The repertoire has hundreds of thousands of clones, approximately 90% of them found once; the top ten carry around 4%. Sequencing was performed on PBMCs or T cells enriched from blood (not recorded which). The source is a young man who had recovered from COVID-19.

The CDR3 coding sequence is TGTGCCACCAGTGATGCCGCAGGGACTAGCGGGGGCACGAACACCGGGGAGCTGTTTTTT. It encodes CATSDAAGTSGGTNTGELFF. The rearrangement links TRBV24-1 to TRBJ2-2; 14 nucleotides line up with TRBD2. The CDR3 runs to 20 residues. From germline, CDR1 is KGHDR and CDR2 SFDVKD. V shed 3 bases, J shed 0 bases, and the junction held 8 bases outside the gene matches.